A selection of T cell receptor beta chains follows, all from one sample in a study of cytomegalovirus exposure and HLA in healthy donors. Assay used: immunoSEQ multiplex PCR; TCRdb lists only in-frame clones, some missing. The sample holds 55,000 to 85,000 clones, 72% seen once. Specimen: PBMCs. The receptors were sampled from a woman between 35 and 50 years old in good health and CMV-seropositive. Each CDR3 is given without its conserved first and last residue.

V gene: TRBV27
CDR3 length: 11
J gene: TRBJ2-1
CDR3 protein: ASSWLQGNEQF

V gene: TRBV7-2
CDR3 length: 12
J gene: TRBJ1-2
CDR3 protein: ASSRAGTGVGYT

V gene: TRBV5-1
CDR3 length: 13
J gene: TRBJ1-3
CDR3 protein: ASSLATGTGNTIY

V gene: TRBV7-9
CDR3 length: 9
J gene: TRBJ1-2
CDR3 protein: ASSRGGGYT

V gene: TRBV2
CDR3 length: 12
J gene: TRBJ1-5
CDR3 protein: ASSSDSFNQPQH

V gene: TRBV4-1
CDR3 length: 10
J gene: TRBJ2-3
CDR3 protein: ASSQDSDTQY

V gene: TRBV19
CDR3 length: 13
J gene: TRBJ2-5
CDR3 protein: ASSMSTVEGETQY

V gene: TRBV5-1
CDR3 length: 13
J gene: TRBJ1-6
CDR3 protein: ASSLATDYRSPLH

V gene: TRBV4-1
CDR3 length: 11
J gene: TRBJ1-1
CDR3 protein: ASSHPTGVGAF

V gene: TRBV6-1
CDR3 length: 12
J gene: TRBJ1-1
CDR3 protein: ASKIDRINTEAF

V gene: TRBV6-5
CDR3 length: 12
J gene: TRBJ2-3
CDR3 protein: ASRASGASDTQY

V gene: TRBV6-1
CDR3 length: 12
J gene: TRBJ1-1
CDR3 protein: ASSVYPMNTEAF

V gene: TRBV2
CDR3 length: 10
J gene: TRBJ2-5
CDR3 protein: ATAGVGETQY

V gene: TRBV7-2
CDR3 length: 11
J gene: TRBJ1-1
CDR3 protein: ASRREPNTEAF

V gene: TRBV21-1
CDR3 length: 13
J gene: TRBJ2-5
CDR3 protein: ASSPSGKSKETQY

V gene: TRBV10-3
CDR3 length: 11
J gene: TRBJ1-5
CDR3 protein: AIRAHSNQPQH

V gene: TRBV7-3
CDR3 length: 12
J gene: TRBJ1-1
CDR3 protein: ASSPVAGDTEAF

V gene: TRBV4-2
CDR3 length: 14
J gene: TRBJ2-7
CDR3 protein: ASSPWARRGAREQY

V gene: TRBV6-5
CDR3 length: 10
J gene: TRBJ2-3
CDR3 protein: ASSTAGGLQY

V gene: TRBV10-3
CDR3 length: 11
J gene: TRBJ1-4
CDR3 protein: AIGGSSAEKLF

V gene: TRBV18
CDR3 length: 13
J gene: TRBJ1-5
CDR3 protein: ASSPAGGYDQPQH

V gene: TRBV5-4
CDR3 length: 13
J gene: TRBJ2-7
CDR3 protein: ASSPKGGAVYEQY

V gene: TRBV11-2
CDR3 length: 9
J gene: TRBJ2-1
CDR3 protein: ASSLPGEQF

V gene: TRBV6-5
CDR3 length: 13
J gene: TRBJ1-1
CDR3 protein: ASSSNTGGRTEAF

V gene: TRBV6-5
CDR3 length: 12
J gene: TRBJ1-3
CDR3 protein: ASGSSLSGNTIY

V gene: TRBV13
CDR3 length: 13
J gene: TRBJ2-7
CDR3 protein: ASSSPSLATYEQY

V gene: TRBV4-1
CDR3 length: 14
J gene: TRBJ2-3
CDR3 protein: ASSQGAGDTTDTQY

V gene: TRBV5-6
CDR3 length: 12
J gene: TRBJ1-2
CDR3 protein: ASSLLPGNYGYT